This TCR beta chain is drawn from a study of cytomegalovirus exposure and HLA in healthy donors. PCR amplification relied on 60 Vbeta primers (plus 13 Jbeta primers). Assay: immunoSEQ multiplex PCR; the TCRdb copy retains only in-frame clones and omits some. The sample records roughly 55,000 clones, roughly 74% being singletons. To note about this clone: Its antigen is as yet unknown.

Findings of the study overall: In an earlier analysis, productive rearrangement rates for most beta V segments clustered near 90% or 30%.

The CDR3 runs to 14 residues. Per germline, CDR1 WNHNN and CDR2 SYGVQD (reference sequence). Trimming removed 1 base from V and 4 bases from J; junction bases left unmatched: 0. This clonotype was sampled from a man aged 35-49 years in good health and CMV-seropositive. The specimen was PBMCs. J is TRBJ2-2 and V is TRBV10-1; TRBD2 matches 7 bases. The CDR3: CASSEWGGTGELFF. Written as DNA, the CDR3 is TGCGCCAGCAGTGAGTGGGGGGGCACCGGGGAGCTGTTTTTT.